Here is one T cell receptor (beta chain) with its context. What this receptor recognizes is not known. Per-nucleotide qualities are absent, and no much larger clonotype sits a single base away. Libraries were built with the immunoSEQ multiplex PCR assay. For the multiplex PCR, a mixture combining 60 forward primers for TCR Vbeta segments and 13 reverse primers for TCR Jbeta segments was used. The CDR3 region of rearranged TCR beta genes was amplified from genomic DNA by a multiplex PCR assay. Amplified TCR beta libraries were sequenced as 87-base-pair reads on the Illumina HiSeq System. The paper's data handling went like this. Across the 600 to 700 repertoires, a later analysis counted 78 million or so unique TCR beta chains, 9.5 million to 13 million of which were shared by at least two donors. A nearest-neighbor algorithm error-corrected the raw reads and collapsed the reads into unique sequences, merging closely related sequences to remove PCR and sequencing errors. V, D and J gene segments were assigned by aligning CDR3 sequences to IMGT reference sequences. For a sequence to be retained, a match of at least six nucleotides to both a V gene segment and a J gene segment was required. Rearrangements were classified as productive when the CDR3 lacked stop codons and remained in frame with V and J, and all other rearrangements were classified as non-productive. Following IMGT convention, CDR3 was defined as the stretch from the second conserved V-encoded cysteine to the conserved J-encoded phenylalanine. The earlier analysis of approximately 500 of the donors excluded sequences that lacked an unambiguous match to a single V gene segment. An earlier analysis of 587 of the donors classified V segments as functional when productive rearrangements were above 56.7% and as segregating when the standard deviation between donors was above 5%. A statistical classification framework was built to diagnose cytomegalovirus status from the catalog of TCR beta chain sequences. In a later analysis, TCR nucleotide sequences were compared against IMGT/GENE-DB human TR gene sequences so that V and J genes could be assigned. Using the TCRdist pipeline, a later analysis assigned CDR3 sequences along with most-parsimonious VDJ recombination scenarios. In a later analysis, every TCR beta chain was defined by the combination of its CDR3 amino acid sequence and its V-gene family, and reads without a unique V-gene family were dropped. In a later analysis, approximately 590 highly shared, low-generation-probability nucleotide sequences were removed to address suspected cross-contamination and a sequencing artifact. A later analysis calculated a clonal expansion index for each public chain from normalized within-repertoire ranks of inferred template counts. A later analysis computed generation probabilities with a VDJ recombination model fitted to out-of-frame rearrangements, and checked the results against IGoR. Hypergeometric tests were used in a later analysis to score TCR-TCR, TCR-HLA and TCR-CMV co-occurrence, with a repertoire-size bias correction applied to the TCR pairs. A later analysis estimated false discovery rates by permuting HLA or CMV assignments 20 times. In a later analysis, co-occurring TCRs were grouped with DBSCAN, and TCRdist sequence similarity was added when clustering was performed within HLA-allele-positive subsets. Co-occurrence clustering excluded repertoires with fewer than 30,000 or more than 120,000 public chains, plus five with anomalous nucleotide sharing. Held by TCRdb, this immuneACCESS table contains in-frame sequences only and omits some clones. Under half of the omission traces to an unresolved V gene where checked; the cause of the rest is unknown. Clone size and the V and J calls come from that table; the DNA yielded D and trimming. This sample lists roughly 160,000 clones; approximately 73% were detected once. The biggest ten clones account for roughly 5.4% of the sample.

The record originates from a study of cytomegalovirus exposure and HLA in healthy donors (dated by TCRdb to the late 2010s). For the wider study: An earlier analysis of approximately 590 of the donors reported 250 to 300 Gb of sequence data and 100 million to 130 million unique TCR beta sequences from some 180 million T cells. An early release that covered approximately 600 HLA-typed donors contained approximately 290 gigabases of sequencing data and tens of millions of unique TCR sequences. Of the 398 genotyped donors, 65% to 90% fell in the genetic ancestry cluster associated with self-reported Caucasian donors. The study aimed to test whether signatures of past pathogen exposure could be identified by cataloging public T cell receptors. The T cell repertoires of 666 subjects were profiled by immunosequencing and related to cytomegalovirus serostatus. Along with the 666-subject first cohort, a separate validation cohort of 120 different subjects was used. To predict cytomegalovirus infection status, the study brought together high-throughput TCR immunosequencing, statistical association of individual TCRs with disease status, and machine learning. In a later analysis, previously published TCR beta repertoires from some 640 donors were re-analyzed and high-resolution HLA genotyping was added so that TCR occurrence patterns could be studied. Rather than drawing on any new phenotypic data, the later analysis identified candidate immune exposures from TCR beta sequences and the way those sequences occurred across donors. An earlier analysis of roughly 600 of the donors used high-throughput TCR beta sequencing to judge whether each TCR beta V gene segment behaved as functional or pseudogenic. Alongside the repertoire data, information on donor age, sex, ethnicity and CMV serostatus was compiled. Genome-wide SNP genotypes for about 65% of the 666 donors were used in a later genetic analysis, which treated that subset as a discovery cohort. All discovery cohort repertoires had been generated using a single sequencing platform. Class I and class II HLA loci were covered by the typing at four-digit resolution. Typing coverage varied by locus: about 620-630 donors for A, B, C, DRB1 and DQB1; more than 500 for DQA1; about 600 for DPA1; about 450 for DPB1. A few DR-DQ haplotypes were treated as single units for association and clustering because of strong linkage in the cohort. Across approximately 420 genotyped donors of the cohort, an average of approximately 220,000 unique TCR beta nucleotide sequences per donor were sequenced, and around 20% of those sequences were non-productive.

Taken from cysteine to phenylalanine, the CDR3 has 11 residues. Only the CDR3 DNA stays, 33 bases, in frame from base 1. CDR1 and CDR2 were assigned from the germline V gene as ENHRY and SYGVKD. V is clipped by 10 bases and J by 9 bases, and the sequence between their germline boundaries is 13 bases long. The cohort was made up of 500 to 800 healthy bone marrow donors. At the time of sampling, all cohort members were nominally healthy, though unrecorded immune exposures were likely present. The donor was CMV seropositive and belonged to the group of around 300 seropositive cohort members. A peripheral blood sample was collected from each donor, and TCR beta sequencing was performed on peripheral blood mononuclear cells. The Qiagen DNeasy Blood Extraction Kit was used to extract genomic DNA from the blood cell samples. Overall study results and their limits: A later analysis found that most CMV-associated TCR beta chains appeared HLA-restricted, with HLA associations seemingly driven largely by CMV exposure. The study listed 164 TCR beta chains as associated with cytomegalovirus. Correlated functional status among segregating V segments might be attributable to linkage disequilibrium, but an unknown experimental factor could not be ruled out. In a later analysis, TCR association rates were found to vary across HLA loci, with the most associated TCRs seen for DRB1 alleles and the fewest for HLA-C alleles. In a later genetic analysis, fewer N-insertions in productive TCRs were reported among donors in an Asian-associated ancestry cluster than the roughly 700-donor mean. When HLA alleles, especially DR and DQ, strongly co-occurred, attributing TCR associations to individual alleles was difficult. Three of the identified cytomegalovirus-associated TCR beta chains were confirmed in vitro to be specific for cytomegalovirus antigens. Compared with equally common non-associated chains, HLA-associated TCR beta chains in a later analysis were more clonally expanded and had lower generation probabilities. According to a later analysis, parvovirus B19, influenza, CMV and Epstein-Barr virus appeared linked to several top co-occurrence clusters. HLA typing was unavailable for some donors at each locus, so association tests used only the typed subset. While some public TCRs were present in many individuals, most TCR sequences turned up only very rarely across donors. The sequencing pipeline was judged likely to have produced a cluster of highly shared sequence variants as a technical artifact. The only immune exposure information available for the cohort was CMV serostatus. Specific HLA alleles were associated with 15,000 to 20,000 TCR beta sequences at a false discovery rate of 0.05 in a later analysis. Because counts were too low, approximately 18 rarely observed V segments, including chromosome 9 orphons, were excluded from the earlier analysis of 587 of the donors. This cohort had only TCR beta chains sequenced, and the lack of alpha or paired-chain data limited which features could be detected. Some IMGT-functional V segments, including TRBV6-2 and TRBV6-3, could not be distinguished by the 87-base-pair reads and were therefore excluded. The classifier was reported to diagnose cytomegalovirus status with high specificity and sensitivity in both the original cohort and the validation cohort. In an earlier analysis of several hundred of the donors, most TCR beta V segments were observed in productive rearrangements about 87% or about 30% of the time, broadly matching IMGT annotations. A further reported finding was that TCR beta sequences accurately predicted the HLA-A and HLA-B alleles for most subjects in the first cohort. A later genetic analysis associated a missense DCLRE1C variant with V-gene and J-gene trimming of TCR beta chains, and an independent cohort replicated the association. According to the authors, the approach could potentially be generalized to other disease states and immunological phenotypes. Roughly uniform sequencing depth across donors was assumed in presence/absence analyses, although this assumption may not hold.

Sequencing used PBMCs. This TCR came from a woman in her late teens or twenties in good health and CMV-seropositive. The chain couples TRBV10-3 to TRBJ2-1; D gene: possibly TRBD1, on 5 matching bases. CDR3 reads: CATQGSTEQFF. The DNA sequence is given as TGTGCCACCCAGGGTAGTACTGAGCAGTTCTTC.